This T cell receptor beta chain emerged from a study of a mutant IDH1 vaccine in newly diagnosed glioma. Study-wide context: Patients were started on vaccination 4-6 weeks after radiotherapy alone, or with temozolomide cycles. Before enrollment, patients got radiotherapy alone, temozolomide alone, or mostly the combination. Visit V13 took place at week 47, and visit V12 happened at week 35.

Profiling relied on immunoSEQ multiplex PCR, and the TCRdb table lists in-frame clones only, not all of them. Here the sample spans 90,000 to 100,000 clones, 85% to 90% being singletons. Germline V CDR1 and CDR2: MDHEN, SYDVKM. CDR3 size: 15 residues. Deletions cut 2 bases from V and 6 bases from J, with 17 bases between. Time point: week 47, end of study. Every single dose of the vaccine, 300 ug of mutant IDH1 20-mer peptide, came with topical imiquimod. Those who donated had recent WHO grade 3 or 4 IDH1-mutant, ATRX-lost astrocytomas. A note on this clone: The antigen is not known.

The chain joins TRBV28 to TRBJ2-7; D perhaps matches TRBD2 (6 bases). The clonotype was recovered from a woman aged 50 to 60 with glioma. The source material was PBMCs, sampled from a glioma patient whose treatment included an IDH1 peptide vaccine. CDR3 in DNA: TGTGCCAGCAGTTTAAATTGGCAGGCGGGGCCCGAGCAGTACTTC. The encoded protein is CASSLNWQAGPEQYF.